Detailed here is one TCR beta chain. Its target is unknown. Assay used: immunoSEQ multiplex PCR; TCRdb lists only in-frame clones, some missing. The sample includes 2 million to 3 million clones, roughly 93% of them seen just once. The V end was cut by 4 bases, the J end by 2 bases, with 12 bases between. From germline, CDR1 is GTSNPN and CDR2 SVGIG (reference sequence). The CDR3 totals 14 residues. This sample was taken from a study of shared clonotypes between healthy human individuals. Broader study findings: Across subsets, estimated richness was generally greater for naive than for memory populations.

Sequenced material: naive CD4+ T cells from PBMCs. Subset defined: CD45RA+ positively selected. The V gene is TRBV30, the J gene TRBJ2-1; tentative D call: TRBD2 (5 bases). The TCR comes from a young man in good health. Some clones in this sample may be carry-over from other donors' samples. CDR3 DNA sequence: TGTGCCTGGATCCGGGGAGAAACCTACAATGAGCAGTTCTTC. Its protein product is CAWIRGETYNEQFF.